The 6 T cell receptor beta chains listed next were all sequenced from one sample in a study of T cells in Graves' hyperthyroidism and ophthalmopathy. RNA transcripts gave rise to amplified TCR beta CDR3 regions. The primer set for the first-round RT-PCR of the TCR CDR3 was HTBI. TCRdb redid the calling of the multiplex PCR reads with MiXCR, one entry per CDR3 protein. The data show around 300,000 distinct CDR3 sequences, approximately 18% seen once. Material for sequencing was blood. These receptors all come from a man in his forties or fifties with Graves' ophthalmopathy.

J is TRBJ1-3 and V is TRBV28; TRBD1 matches at 10 bases. Germline loops: CDR1 MDHEN, CDR2 SYDVKM. This CDR3 has 14 residues. The V and J ends lost 11 bases and 5 bases, in that order; junction bases with no gene match: 9. The CDR3 DNA sequence: TGTGCCGCCGGGACAGGGGAAAAGAGAAACACCATATATTTT. Protein product: CAAGTGEKRNTIYF.

Note on this clonotype: One end of the junction does not line up with germline, which may come from a read error. The rearrangement joins TRBV20-1 to TRBJ1-4; 8 nucleotides match TRBD1. The CDR3 spans 12 residues. Germline lookup yields CDR1 DFQATT and CDR2 SNEGSKA (reference sequence). DNA of the CDR3: TGCAGTACTAGTGACAGGGGATTGGAACTGTTTTTT. Amino acids: CSTSDRGLELFF.

The table lists this clonotype with many counts. The chain employs TRBV11-1 and TRBJ2-3, with unresolved D. V lost 3 bases, J lost 2 bases, and 6 bases lay in between. The CDR3 runs 13 residues. Germline-derived CDR1 and CDR2 are SGHAT and FQDESV (reference sequence). The CDR3 DNA follows: TGTGCCAGCAGCTTGGAACCCACAGATACGCAGTATTTT. This sequence encodes CASSLEPTDTQYF.

This clonotype was observed many times. The V gene is TRBV7-3, the J gene TRBJ2-3, with a weak D call TRBD2 (5 bases). The CDR3 is made up of 15 amino acids. CDR1 is SGHTA, CDR2 FQGTGA, per germline. V lost 5 bases, J lost 2 bases, and 14 bases lay in between. As DNA, the CDR3 is TGTGCCAGCAGCCCCCGAGGGAGCCTCACAGATACGCAGTATTTT. Amino acids: CASSPRGSLTDTQYF.

This chain joins TRBV27 and TRBJ1-5; 8 positions match TRBD1. The ends lost 5 bases at V and 2 bases at J; junction bases unmatched: 8. The CDR3 loop spans 16 amino acids. The germline CDR1 and CDR2 sequences are MNHEY and SMNVEV (reference sequence). This chain's CDR3 is CASSRWTGQGNQPQHF. The CDR3 nucleotides are TGTGCCAGCAGTCGATGGACAGGGCAAGGCAATCAGCCCCAGCATTTT.

In this sample, this clonotype turned up many times. This chain joins TRBV7-2 and TRBJ2-1; D gene unclear. The CDR3 is made up of 14 amino acids. The germline V gene encodes CDR1 SGHTA and CDR2 FQGNSA. V lost 1 base and J 3 bases, leaving 7 bases between the germline ends. CDR3 in amino acids: CASSLGAIYNEQFF. CDR3 coding DNA: TGTGCCAGCAGCTTAGGGGCTATCTACAATGAGCAGTTCTTC.